The TCR beta chain under discussion was sequenced for a study of Graves' ophthalmopathy and Graves' hyperthyroidism. General observations from the study: A majority of expanded thyroid clonotypes exceeding 0.001 frequency were likewise present in blood. Researchers report that a 13-signature model separated ophthalmopathy from stable hyperthyroidism, posting about 88% sensitivity and 81.08% specificity. This model predicted ophthalmopathy progression (sensitivity 70% to 71%, specificity 72.22%).

Many counts were recorded for this clonotype. Antigen: not known. For repertoire sequencing, the TCR beta CDR3 regions were amplified from RNA transcripts. HTBI primers primed a first-round RT-PCR, and a second-round multiplex PCR followed. TCRdb redid the calling of the multiplex PCR reads with MiXCR, one entry per CDR3 protein. Of roughly 500,000 distinct CDR3 sequences listed, 14% are singletons. CDR3 length: 13 amino acids. Germline CDR1 SGHRS, CDR2 YFSETQ. Deletions cut 6 bases from V and 1 base from J, with 10 bases between. The receptor comes from a woman under 40 with Graves' ophthalmopathy. Sequencing was done on a sample of blood. J is TRBJ1-1 and V is TRBV5-1, with D tentatively TRBD1 (5 bases). The CDR3 here is CASNPGTNTEAFF. The CDR3, as DNA: TGCGCCAGCAACCCAGGGACGAACACTGAAGCTTTCTTT.